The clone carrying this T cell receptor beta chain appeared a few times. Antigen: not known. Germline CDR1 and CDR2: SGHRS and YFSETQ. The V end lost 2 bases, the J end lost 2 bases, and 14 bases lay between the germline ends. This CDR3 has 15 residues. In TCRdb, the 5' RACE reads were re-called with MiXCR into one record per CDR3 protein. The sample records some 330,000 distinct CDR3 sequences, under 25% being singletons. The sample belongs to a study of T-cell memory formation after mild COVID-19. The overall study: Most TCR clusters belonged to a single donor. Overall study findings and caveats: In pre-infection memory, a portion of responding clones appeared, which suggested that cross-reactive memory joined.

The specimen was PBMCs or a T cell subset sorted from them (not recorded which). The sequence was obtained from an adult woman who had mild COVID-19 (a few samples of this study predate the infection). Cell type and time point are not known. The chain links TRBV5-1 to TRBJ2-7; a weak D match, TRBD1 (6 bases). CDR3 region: CASSFPDRTPYEQYF. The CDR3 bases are TGCGCCAGCAGCTTCCCCGACAGGACTCCCTACGAGCAGTACTTC.